Below, 13 T cell receptor beta chains from the same sample are listed, as sequenced in a study of shared clonotypes between healthy human individuals. Sequencing was performed with immunoSEQ multiplex PCR; in TCRdb, only in-frame clones are kept and a portion is missing. The table has 650,000 to 800,000 clones, 55% to 75% seen once. Material for sequencing was memory CD4+ T cells sorted from blood. Subset reported: CD45RA-negative fraction. Source of these receptors: a woman aged 30 to 39 in good health.

This sequence joins TRBV5-1 and TRBJ1-1, with a tentative D call TRBD1 (6 bases). V lost 6 bases, J lost 0 bases, and 12 bases lay in between. CDR3 length equals 14 residues. Germline CDR1 and CDR2: SGHRS and YFSETQ. CDR3 loop: CASTWGGVNTEAFF. In DNA form, the CDR3 reads TGCGCCAGCACCTGGGGGGGCGTGAACACTGAAGCTTTCTTT.

This clone occurred once. This chain joins TRBV4-2 and TRBJ2-1; TRBD2 might be the D (5 bases). The CDR3 has 18 residues. CDR1 and CDR2 (germline): LGHNA, YNFKEQ. V lost 2 bases, J lost 0 bases, and 17 bases lay in between. CDR3 protein: CASSQFVRLGSSYNEQFF. The CDR3 bases are TGTGCCAGCAGCCAATTTGTACGGCTAGGGAGCTCCTACAATGAGCAGTTCTTC.

The chain joins TRBV28 to TRBJ2-7; weak D call: TRBD2 (5 bases). The germline V gene has CDR1 MDHEN and CDR2 SYDVKM. V was trimmed by 6 bases and J by 2 bases, leaving 17 bases between them. There are 15 residues in the CDR3. The CDR3 is CASSRTPQGAYEQYF. CDR3 sequence (DNA): TGTGCCAGCAGCAGGACTCCCCAAGGAGCCTACGAGCAGTACTTC.

With respect to this clone: Mismatch with germline at one junction end may stem from a read error. The chain couples TRBV11-3 to TRBJ2-7, with unresolved D. Germline V gene sequence: CDR1 SGHNT, CDR2 YENEEA. The CDR3 is 13 residues long. DNA of the CDR3: TGTGCCAGCAGCTTGGGCCCCGCCTACGGGCAGTACTTC. Amino acid sequence: CASSLGPAYGQYF.

This clone came up once. The rearrangement links TRBV5-1 to TRBJ2-3; D might be TRBD1 (6 bases). Trimming removed 0 bases from V and 1 base from J, with 9 bases in between. Germline values: CDR1 SGHRS, CDR2 YFSETQ. The CDR3 covers 15 residues. CDR3 DNA: TGCGCCAGCAGCTTGGTCAGGGGAGGCACAGATACGCAGTATTTT. This encodes CASSLVRGGTDTQYF.

This clone was counted between two and nine times. The J gene is TRBJ2-5, the V gene TRBV5-1; perhaps TRBD2 as D (6 bases). Trimming left V 5 bases short and J 1 base short, with 18 bases between. The germline V gene has CDR1 SGHRS and CDR2 YFSETQ. This CDR3 spans 16 amino acids. DNA for the CDR3: TGCGCCAGCAGAGCCGGGGCAAGGAGGGGCCAAGAGACCCAGTACTTC. Protein product: CASRAGARRGQETQYF.

The genes are TRBV5-1 and TRBJ2-2, with 8 bases that match TRBD1. This CDR3 is 14 amino acids long. V shed 4 bases and J 7 bases; nucleotides not matched to a gene: 6. Germline lookup yields CDR1 SGHRS and CDR2 YFSETQ. CDR3 DNA: TGCGCCAGCAGCCTTAGGACAGGGCTCGGGGAGCTGTTTTTT. This gives the protein CASSLRTGLGELFF.

This clone showed up just a few times. Here the CDR3 reads CASSRTSGSAGELFF. The DNA for the CDR3 is TGTGCCAGCAGTCGGACTAGCGGGAGTGCCGGGGAGCTGTTTTTT. The rearrangement uses TRBV28 and TRBJ2-2; 13 positions agree with TRBD2. The CDR3 has 15 residues. The V and J ends lost 5 bases and 6 bases, in that order; junction bases with no gene match: 3. Germline-derived CDR1 and CDR2 are MDHEN and SYDVKM.

This clone was detected once. V gene TRBV2 combines with J gene TRBJ2-2; TRBD2 matches at 9 bases. V lost 2 bases and J lost 7; bases outside the gene matches: 2. Germline CDR1 reads SNHLY; CDR2 reads FYNNEI. The CDR3 sequence is 14 residues long. The CDR3 loop reads CASSETTSGGELFF. The CDR3 DNA sequence: TGTGCCAGCAGTGAAACGACTAGCGGCGGGGAGCTGTTTTTT.

Only one count was recorded for this clone. V and J are TRBV6-1 and TRBJ2-1; tentatively, D is TRBD1 or TRBD2 (5 bases each). This CDR3 has 13 residues. The V end lost 6 bases, the J end lost 13 bases, and 19 bases lay between the germline ends. Looked up from germline, CDR1 is MNHNS and CDR2 is SASEGT. CDR3: CASSALPRDLQFF. CDR3 nucleotide sequence: TGTGCCAGCAGCGCACTACCCCGGGACCTTCAGTTCTTC.

The J gene is TRBJ2-3, the V gene TRBV5-4, with D uncertain. The CDR3 is 14 residues long. Germline CDR1 SGHNT, CDR2 YYREEE (reference sequence). With 4 bases removed from V and 7 bases from J, the gap between germline ends came to 16 bases. The CDR3 nucleotides read TGTGCCAGCAGCCCGGGCCAGGTCTCAAATACGCAGTATTTT. This encodes CASSPGQVSNTQYF.

In this sample, this clone turned up once. V usage is TRBV25-1 and J usage is TRBJ2-5; the D is unclear. This CDR3 comprises 12 residues. CDR1 MGHDK and CDR2 SYGVNS come from the germline V gene. The germline V and J ends were trimmed by 6 bases and 5 bases, with 10 bases remaining between them. The CDR3 DNA reads TGTGCCAGCAGCCGAACCCTGGAGACCCAGTACTTC. It specifies CASSRTLETQYF.

The chain carries TRBV11-2 and TRBJ2-5; possibly TRBD2 for D (5 bases). Trimming stripped 1 base from V and 5 bases from J, with 11 bases between. The CDR3 spans 14 residues. Germline V gene lookup returns CDR1 SGHAT and CDR2 FQNNGV. The CDR3 sequence is CASSLGGYRETQYF. The CDR3 DNA sequence: TGTGCCAGCAGCTTAGGAGGGTATCGGGAGACCCAGTACTTC.